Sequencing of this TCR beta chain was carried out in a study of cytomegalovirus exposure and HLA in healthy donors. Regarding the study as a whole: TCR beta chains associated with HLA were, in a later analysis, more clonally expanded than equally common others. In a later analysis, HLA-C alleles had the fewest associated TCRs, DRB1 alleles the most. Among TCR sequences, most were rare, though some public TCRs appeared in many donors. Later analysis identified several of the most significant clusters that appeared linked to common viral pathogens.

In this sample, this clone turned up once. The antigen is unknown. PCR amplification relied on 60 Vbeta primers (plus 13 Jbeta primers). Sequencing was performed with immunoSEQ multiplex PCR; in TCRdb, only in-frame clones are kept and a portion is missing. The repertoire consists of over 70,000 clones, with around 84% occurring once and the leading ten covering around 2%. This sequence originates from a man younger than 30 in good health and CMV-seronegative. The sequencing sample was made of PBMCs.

CDR3 amino acids: CASSGGGPNTGELFF. The CDR3 DNA follows: TGTGCCAGCAGCGGTGGAGGGCCGAACACCGGGGAGCTGTTTTTT. The chain recombines TRBV9 with TRBJ2-2; possible D gene TRBD2, 6 bases. The CDR3 runs 15 residues. The germline CDR1 and CDR2 sequences are SGDLS and YYNGEE. Trimming pared 3 bases from V and 0 bases from J, leaving 9 bases between. The full variable domain, with the rest looked up from reference TRBV9 and TRBJ2-2, is DSGVTQTPKHLITATGQRVTLRCSPRSGDLSVYWYQQSLDQGLQFLIQYYNGEERAKGNILERFSAQQFPDLHSELNLSSLELGDSALYFCASSGGGPNTGELFFGEGSRLTVL.